A single sample gave rise to the 7 T cell receptor beta chains below, sequenced in a study of long-term antiretroviral therapy in people with HIV (dated by TCRdb to between 2021 and 2022). The immunoSEQ hsTCRB v3.0 assay was used at survey level resolution to sequence the TRB variable region. Entries here come from immuneACCESS through TCRdb and include only in-frame sequences with V and J called. Some clones fail to appear in such tables; in the studies checked, an unresolved V gene covers under half of the shortfall, and the cause of the remainder is unknown. This sample lists 15,000 to 20,000 clones; approximately 90% were detected once. The top ten clonotypes cover more than 3.5% of the sample. Sequenced here: unsorted PBMCs, sampled 2.1 years after starting antiretroviral therapy. These receptors came from a man aged 18 to 29 with HIV.

The V call is TRBV7-2, the J call TRBJ2-3, with D possibly matching TRBD1 (6 bases). The V end lost 2 bases, the J end lost 6 bases, and 18 bases lay between the germline ends. The V gene's germline CDR1 is SGHTA and CDR2 FQGNSA. The length of the CDR3 is 16 residues. The CDR3 region is CASSLRSGQPWDTQYF. CDR3 DNA sequence: TGTGCCAGCAGCTTAAGATCGGGACAACCCTGGGATACGCAGTATTTT.

The chain links TRBV19 to TRBJ1-2; D ambiguous. Germline loops: CDR1 LNHDA, CDR2 SQIVND (reference sequence). This CDR3 spans 16 amino acids. V lost 2 bases, J lost 3 bases, and 16 bases lay in between. The CDR3 region has the DNA TGTGCCAGTAGTATAAGTTCCGGCGGGTTCTACTATGGCTACACCTTC. Translated: CASSISSGGFYYGYTF.

The genes are TRBV7-6 and TRBJ1-5; D is perhaps TRBD1 (5 bases). The CDR3 totals 15 residues. The V and J ends lost 5 bases and 2 bases respectively, with 13 bases between them. Germline V gene lookup returns CDR1 SGHVS and CDR2 FNYEAQ. The CDR3 nucleotides read TGTGCCAGCAGCCCCCGGGGGGGTGGCAATCAGCCCCAGCATTTT. Translation gives CASSPRGGGNQPQHF.

This sequence joins TRBV9 and TRBJ2-7; 9 bases agree with TRBD1. V lost 3 bases and J lost 5; bases outside the gene matches: 15. This CDR3 has 17 amino acids. Germline-derived CDR1 and CDR2 are SGDLS and YYNGEE. The CDR3 region has the DNA TGTGCCAGCAGCGCCTACCTTATTCCGGGACAGGGAGACGAGCAGTACTTC. It codes for CASSAYLIPGQGDEQYF.

The genes are TRBV7-8 and TRBJ2-7, with a tentative D call TRBD2 (6 bases). The CDR3 contains 16 residues. From germline, CDR1 is SGHVS and CDR2 FQNEAQ. V was cut by 5 bases and J by 0 bases, with 17 bases left in between. The CDR3 DNA sequence: TGTGCCAGCAGCGGAAGGCCTAGCGTGAGCTCCTACGAGCAGTACTTC. Translated: CASSGRPSVSSYEQYF. Full variable domain (rest looked up from reference TRBV7-8 and TRBJ2-7): GAGVSQSPRYKVAKRGQDVALRCDPISGHVSLFWYQQALGQGPEFLTYFQNEAQLDKSGLPSDRFFAERPEGSVSTLKIQRTQQEDSAVYLCASSGRPSVSSYEQYFGPGTRLTVT.

The chain joins TRBV14 to TRBJ1-2; D possibly corresponds to TRBD1 (6 bases). The CDR3 contains 16 residues. Germline CDR1 is SGHDN and CDR2 is FVKESK. V was cut by 4 bases and J by 5 bases, with 20 bases left in between. CDR3 residues: CASSPAGGLFSYGYTF. In DNA form, the CDR3 reads TGTGCCAGCAGCCCCGCCGGGGGCCTCTTTTCTTATGGCTACACCTTC.

This clone was seen once. The J gene is TRBJ2-5, the V gene TRBV10-3; no definite D call. Trimming took 5 bases from V and 1 from J, leaving 17 bases between them. The CDR3 runs to 16 residues. Germline lookup yields CDR1 ENHRY and CDR2 SYGVKD. CDR3 sequence (DNA): TGTGCCATCAGTCCATCCCCCGGCGTCCGCCAAGAGACCCAGTACTTC. Residues: CAISPSPGVRQETQYF.